The clone carrying this T cell receptor (beta chain) was observed a few times. What it binds is not known. Germline V gives CDR1 LGHNA, CDR2 YNFKEQ. V was shortened by 3 bases and J by 1 base, with 12 bases between the two germline ends. The CDR3 runs 15 residues. The data were obtained in a study of T-cell memory formation after mild COVID-19. Regarding the study as a whole: The study found contracting CD4+ clones mainly in CM and EM and contracting CD8+ clones in EMRA. The finding that pre-infection memory included some responding clones suggested that cross-reactive memory joined. A balance of CD4 and CD8 characterized clones contracting day 15 to 85, whereas later expanders leaned CD4+.

From the 5' RACE reads, TCRdb called clonotypes with MiXCR, one entry per CDR3 protein. The sample lists roughly 130,000 distinct CDR3 sequences; around 15% were seen once. The J gene is TRBJ1-1, the V gene TRBV4-2, with D possibly TRBD1 on 6 matching bases. This TCR was sampled from a man between 18 and 29 years old who had mild COVID-19 (a few samples of this study predate the infection). Cell type and time point are not known. Sequenced input: PBMCs or a T cell subset sorted from them (not recorded which). Here the CDR3 reads CASSHEAGANTEAFF. The CDR3 DNA sequence: TGTGCCAGCAGCCACGAAGCAGGGGCGAACACTGAAGCTTTCTTT.